A selection of T cell receptor beta chains follows, all from one sample in a study of OX40 agonist ivuxolimab in advanced cancers. Sequencing was performed with immunoSEQ multiplex PCR; in TCRdb, only in-frame clones are kept and a portion is missing. In the table there are tens of thousands of clones, about 90% of which are singletons. The sequenced sample was CD4+ or CD8+ T cells sorted from blood, obtained in a trial of the OX40 agonist ivuxolimab. All receptors come from an adult with an advanced solid tumor such as melanoma, head and neck, liver or kidney cancer. CDR3s include the opening cysteine and the closing phenylalanine or tryptophan. The D gene is left open where the match is weak. Expanded clones get a size class; other rows say once, few or many, or leave the size out.

D	size	V	J	DNA	CDR3
TRBD2	-	TRBV4-3	TRBJ2-3	TGCGCCAGCAGCCAAGATTTCCGGGGGGACACAGATACGCAGTATTTT	CASSQDFRGDTDTQYF
-	-	TRBV5-4	TRBJ1-3	TGTGCCAGCAGCTTAGACGGATACTCTGGAAACACCATATATTTT	CASSLDGYSGNTIYF
-	-	TRBV6-5	TRBJ2-7	TGTGCCAGCTGGCCTGGGGGATTCGGCGAGCAGTACTTC	CASWPGGFGEQYF
TRBD2	-	TRBV25-1	TRBJ2-3	TGTGCCAGCAGTGAGGTAGCGGGGGCCAGGGCAGATACGCAGTATTTT	CASSEVAGARADTQYF
-	-	TRBV5-1	TRBJ1-3	TGCGCCAGCAGCATCGGACAGAGCTCTGGAAACACCATATATTTT	CASSIGQSSGNTIYF
TRBD1	-	TRBV2	TRBJ2-3	TGTGCCAGCCGGCCTGGGCGCACAGGGGGCTTTGGGACAGATACGCAGTATTTT	CASRPGRTGGFGTDTQYF
-	few	TRBV11-2	TRBJ1-2	TGTGCCAGCAGCTTAGTCCAGTGGGAAGGCTACACCTTC	CASSLVQWEGYTF
-	few	TRBV4-3	TRBJ1-5	TGCGCCAGCAGCCAAGATGCGGGGAACCAGCCCCAGCATTTT	CASSQDAGNQPQHF
TRBD2	-	TRBV4-1	TRBJ2-2	TGCGCCAGCAGCCAAGAGCTAGCGGGAACCGGGGAGCTGTTTTTT	CASSQELAGTGELFF
TRBD2	few	TRBV6-1	TRBJ2-3	TGTGCCAGCAGTGGAATAGCGGGGGGCACAGATACGCAGTATTTT	CASSGIAGGTDTQYF
TRBD1	-	TRBV7-3	TRBJ2-7	TGTGCCAGCAGCCCGGGACAGTCCTACGAGCAGTACTTC	CASSPGQSYEQYF
-	-	TRBV10-2	TRBJ2-7	TGCGCCAGTACCCAGGGGTCCATCGACGAGCAGTACTTC	CASTQGSIDEQYF
-	-	TRBV7-8	TRBJ1-5	TGTGCCAGCAGCTTAGAGGGGGTGTCTAGCAATCAGCCCCAGCATTTT	CASSLEGVSSNQPQHF
TRBD1	-	TRBV7-9	TRBJ2-1	TGTGCCAGCAGCCCTGGACAGGGGGCCTCAAATGAGCAGTTCTTC	CASSPGQGASNEQFF
TRBD1	-	TRBV27	TRBJ2-7	TGTGCCAGCAGTTTACTCGGGACAGGGGGCCTCTCCCCCCTCGAGCAGTACTTC	CASSLLGTGGLSPLEQYF
TRBD1	-	TRBV5-4	TRBJ2-7	TGTGCCAGCCATCCCGGACAGGGTGACTACGAGCAGTACTTC	CASHPGQGDYEQYF
TRBD2	-	TRBV4-1	TRBJ2-3	TGCGCCAGCAGCCAAGAGGGAGGGGTAGATACGCAGTATTTT	CASSQEGGVDTQYF
TRBD2	-	TRBV11-2	TRBJ2-7	TGTGCCAGCAGCTCTACTAGCGGACCCTACGAGCAGTACTTC	CASSSTSGPYEQYF
-	-	TRBV27	TRBJ2-1	TGTGCCAGCAGTTTAGGCGGGGTTTACAATGAGCAGTTCTTC	CASSLGGVYNEQFF
TRBD1	-	TRBV5-4	TRBJ1-2	TGTGCCAGCAGCTTGCAACGGACAGGGGGCGCCTGGATCTATGGCTACACCTTC	CASSLQRTGGAWIYGYTF
TRBD2	-	TRBV27	TRBJ2-2	TGTGCCAGCAGTTTATCGAGCGGGGGGGCCGCTTGGGAGCTGTTTTTT	CASSLSSGGAAWELFF
-	-	TRBV7-2	TRBJ1-4	TGTGCCAGCAGCTTAGCGGCATCGGGGGAACTGTTTTTT	CASSLAASGELFF
TRBD1	once	TRBV11-2	TRBJ2-1	TGTGCCAGCAGCTTAGATTTCGTAGACAGGGGGTTAAATGAGCAGTTCTTC	CASSLDFVDRGLNEQFF
-	-	TRBV5-6	TRBJ2-7	TGTGCCAGCAGCACACTACCGGGCTACGAGCAGTACTTC	CASSTLPGYEQYF
-	-	TRBV4-3	TRBJ2-7	TGCGCCAGCAGCCAAGCCCCAATCGGACAGTCCTCCTACGAGCAGTACTTC	CASSQAPIGQSSYEQYF
TRBD2	-	TRBV7-6	TRBJ2-7	TGTGCCAGCAGCTTGAGCCTCGGCGGGGGGGCGGACGAGCAGTACTTC	CASSLSLGGGADEQYF
-	-	TRBV4-3	TRBJ1-1	TGCGCCAGCAGCCAATTGGCAGGGGAGAACACTGAAGCTTTCTTT	CASSQLAGENTEAFF
-	-	TRBV15	TRBJ1-3	TGTGCCACCAGCAGAGAACTACGCCAGCAGACCGAGATCGACTCTGGAAACACCATATATTTT	CATSRELRQQTEIDSGNTIYF
-	-	TRBV9	TRBJ2-7	TGTGCCAGCAGCGTAGCCCCGGCGTCCTACGAGCAGTACTTC	CASSVAPASYEQYF
-	-	TRBV20-1	TRBJ2-5	TGCAGTGCTTTGGAAGAGACCCAGTACTTC	CSALEETQYF
-	-	TRBV4-2	TRBJ1-1	TGTGCCAGCAGCCAAGAAGGGACATTTGAAGCTTTCTTT	CASSQEGTFEAFF
-	-	TRBV4-3	TRBJ1-5	TGCGCCAGCAGCCAAGATGGGGCCGACAATCAGCCCCAGCATTTT	CASSQDGADNQPQHF
TRBD1	-	TRBV5-4	TRBJ2-7	TGTGCCAGCAGCTCCCGGGACAGGGACTACTACGAGCAGTACTTC	CASSSRDRDYYEQYF
-	-	TRBV14	TRBJ1-1	TGTGCCAGCAGCGACGAAATGAACACTGAAGCTTTCTTT	CASSDEMNTEAFF
TRBD2	-	TRBV4-2	TRBJ2-1	TGTGCCAGCAGCCAAAGGGCTAGCGGGCCAAACTCCTACAATGAGCAGTTCTTC	CASSQRASGPNSYNEQFF
-	-	TRBV11-2	TRBJ1-3	TGTGCCAGCAGCTTAGGAGGCAGCGGAAACACCATATATTTT	CASSLGGSGNTIYF
-	-	TRBV6-4	TRBJ1-5	TGTGCCAGCAGTGACGACTCCACTATCGTCTGTAGCAATCAGCCCCAGCATTTT	CASSDDSTIVCSNQPQHF
-	-	TRBV9	TRBJ1-1	TGTGCCAGCAGCGTAGAGGGTCTCGGGACTGAAGCTTTCTTT	CASSVEGLGTEAFF
TRBD2	-	TRBV11-2	TRBJ2-3	TGTGCCAGCAGCTCACGACTAGCGGGGGGGCCAGATACGCAGTATTTT	CASSSRLAGGPDTQYF
-	-	TRBV27	TRBJ1-1	TGTGCCAGCAGTTTATCGGGAGGGCGGACTGAAGCTTTCTTT	CASSLSGGRTEAFF
-	few	TRBV4-3	TRBJ1-2	TGCGCCAGCAGCCAAGGACGTCGTTGGGGTAACTATGGCTACACCTTC	CASSQGRRWGNYGYTF
TRBD1	-	TRBV6-1	TRBJ2-4	TGTGCCAGCAGTGAAAAAATCACAGGGGGCGCCAAAAACATTCAGTACTTC	CASSEKITGGAKNIQYF
-	-	TRBV7-8	TRBJ2-7	TGTGCCAGCAGCTTAGGACATAATTACGAGCAGTACTTC	CASSLGHNYEQYF
-	-	TRBV27	TRBJ1-1	TGTGCCAGCAGTTTATTGGCAGCGCGGGTGACTGAAGCTTTCTTT	CASSLLAARVTEAFF
TRBD2	-	TRBV10-1	TRBJ2-1	TGCGCCAGCACCTCCGGGACTAGGCTGAATGAGCAGTTCTTC	CASTSGTRLNEQFF
TRBD2	-	TRBV10-2	TRBJ2-7	TGCGCCAGCAGCGCAAGCGGGGGGATTTACGAGCAGTACTTC	CASSASGGIYEQYF
-	once	TRBV14	TRBJ2-7	TGTGCCAGCAGCGGCCGGGACCCCCCCTACGAGCAGTACTTC	CASSGRDPPYEQYF
-	-	TRBV27	TRBJ1-1	TGTGCCAGCGGATATTCTGGGGCGGCTGAAGCTTTCTTT	CASGYSGAAEAFF
TRBD1	-	TRBV27	TRBJ1-2	TGTGCCAGCAGCTGGGGACAGAACTATGGCTACACCTTC	CASSWGQNYGYTF
-	once	TRBV4-1	TRBJ1-5	TGCGCCAGCAGCCAAGATCCGGGGGCCCGTAGTCAGCCCCAGCATTTT	CASSQDPGARSQPQHF
TRBD1	-	TRBV13	TRBJ1-3	TGTGCCAGCAGCCTTCTAACAGGGGGATCTGGAAACACCATATATTTT	CASSLLTGGSGNTIYF
-	-	TRBV19	TRBJ1-1	TGTGCCAGTAGTATAGGACTTTCTGGCACTGAAGCTTTCTTT	CASSIGLSGTEAFF